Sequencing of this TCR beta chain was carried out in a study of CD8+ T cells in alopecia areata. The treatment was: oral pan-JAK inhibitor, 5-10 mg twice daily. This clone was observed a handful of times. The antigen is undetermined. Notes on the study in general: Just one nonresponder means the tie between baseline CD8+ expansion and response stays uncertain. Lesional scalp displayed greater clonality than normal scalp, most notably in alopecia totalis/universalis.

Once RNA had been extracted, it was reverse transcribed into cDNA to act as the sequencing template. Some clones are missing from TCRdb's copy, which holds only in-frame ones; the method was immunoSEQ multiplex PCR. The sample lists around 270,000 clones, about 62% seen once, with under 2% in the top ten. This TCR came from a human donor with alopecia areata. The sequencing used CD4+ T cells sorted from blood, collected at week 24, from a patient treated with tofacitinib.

CDR3 nucleotide sequence: TGCGCCAGCAGCCACTGGGACAGGGCCTACGAGCAGTACTTC. It is translated as CASSHWDRAYEQYF. V and J are TRBV4-3 and TRBJ2-7; the match to TRBD1 covers 9 bases. The CDR3 is 14 residues long. Trimming took 3 bases from V and 2 from J; bases not matched to a gene: 2. The germline V gene encodes CDR1 LGHNA and CDR2 YSLEER.